The clone carrying this T cell receptor (beta chain) came up once. Its target is not known. These data originate in a study of OX40 agonist ivuxolimab in advanced cancers. Broader study findings: People who partly responded at 0.1-3.0 mg/kg had some of the least clonal expansion seen. No determination was made of the antigen specificity of the expanded peripheral T cells.

This CDR3 comprises 18 residues. Per the germline V gene, CDR1 is SGHTA and CDR2 is FQGNSA. Trimming took 0 bases from V and 1 from J; bases not matched to a gene: 10. TCRdb's copy holds only in-frame clones and misses some; the assay was immunoSEQ multiplex PCR. Altogether approximately 100,000 clones are present, 90% being singletons, with the ten largest covering under 0.4%. The sample in question was CD4+ or CD8+ T cells sorted from blood, obtained in a trial of the OX40 agonist ivuxolimab. The chain employs TRBV7-2 and TRBJ2-3, with 7 bases that match TRBD2. This sequence originates from an adult with an advanced solid tumor such as melanoma, head and neck, liver or kidney cancer. This CDR3 reads CASSLARGRAGGTDTQYF. The CDR3 nucleotides are TGTGCCAGCAGCTTAGCGCGGGGGAGGGCGGGTGGCACAGATACGCAGTATTTT.